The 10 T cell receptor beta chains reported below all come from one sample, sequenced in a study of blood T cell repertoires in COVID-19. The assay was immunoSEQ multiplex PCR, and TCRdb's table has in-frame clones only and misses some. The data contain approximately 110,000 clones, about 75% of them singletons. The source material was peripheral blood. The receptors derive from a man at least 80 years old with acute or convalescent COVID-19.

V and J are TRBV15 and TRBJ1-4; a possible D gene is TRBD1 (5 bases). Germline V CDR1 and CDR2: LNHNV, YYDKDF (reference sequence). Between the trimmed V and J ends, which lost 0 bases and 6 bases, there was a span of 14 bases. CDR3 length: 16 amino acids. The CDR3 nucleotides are TGTGCCACCAGCAGAGACTTCCGGGACTGGGATGAAAAACTGTTTTTT. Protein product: CATSRDFRDWDEKLFF.

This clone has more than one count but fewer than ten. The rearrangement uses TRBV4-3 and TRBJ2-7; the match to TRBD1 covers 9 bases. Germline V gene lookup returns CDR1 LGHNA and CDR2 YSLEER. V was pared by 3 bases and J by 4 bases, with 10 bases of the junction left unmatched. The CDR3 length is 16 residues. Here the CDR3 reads CASSHSWTGETYEQYF. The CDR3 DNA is TGCGCCAGCAGCCATTCTTGGACAGGGGAGACGTACGAGCAGTACTTC.

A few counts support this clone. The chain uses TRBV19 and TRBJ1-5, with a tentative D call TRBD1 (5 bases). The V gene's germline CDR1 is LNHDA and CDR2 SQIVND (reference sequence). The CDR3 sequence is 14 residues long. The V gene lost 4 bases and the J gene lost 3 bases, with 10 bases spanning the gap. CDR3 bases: TGTGCCAGTAGTACGGACAAGGACAATCAGCCCCAGCATTTT. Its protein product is CASSTDKDNQPQHF.

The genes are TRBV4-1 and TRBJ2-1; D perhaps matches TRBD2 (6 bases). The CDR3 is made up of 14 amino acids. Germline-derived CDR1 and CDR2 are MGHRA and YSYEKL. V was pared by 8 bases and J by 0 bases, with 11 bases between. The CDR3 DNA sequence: TGCGCCAGCGGGAGGCTTGGCTCCTACAATGAGCAGTTCTTC. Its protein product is CASGRLGSYNEQFF.

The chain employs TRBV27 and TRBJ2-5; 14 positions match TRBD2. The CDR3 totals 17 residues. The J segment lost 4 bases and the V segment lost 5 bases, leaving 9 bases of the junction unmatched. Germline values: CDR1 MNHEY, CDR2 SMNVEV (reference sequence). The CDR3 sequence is CASSPGTSGSFIETQYF. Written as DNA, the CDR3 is TGTGCCAGCAGTCCGGGGACTAGCGGGAGTTTTATAGAGACCCAGTACTTC.

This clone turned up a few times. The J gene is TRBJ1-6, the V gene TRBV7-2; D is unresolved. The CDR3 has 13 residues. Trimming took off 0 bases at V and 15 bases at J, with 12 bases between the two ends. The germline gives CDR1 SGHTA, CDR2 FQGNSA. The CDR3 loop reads CASSLALGTVLHF. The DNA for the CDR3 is TGTGCCAGCAGCTTAGCGCTTGGTACGGTCCTCCACTTT.

CDR3 protein: CASSPDRGLIQYF. The CDR3 bases are TGTGCCAGCAGCCCGGACAGGGGGCTCATTCAGTACTTC. The V gene is TRBV5-4, the J gene TRBJ2-4; TRBD1 aligns across 11 bases. CDR1 and CDR2 (germline): SGHNT, YYREEE (reference sequence). This CDR3 has 13 amino acids. The V gene end was trimmed by 4 bases and the J gene end by 9 bases; junction bases not matched to a gene: 3.

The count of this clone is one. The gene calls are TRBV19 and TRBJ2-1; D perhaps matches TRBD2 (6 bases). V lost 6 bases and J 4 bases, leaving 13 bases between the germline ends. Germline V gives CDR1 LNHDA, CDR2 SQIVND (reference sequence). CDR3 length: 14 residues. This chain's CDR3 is CASRPGLVYNEQFF. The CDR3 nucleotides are TGTGCCAGTAGGCCGGGACTTGTGTACAATGAGCAGTTCTTC.

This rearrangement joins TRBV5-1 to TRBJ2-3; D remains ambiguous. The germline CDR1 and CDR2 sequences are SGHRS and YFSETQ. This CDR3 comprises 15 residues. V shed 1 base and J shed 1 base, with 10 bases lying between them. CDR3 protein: CASSLSISRTDTQYF. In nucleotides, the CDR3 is TGCGCCAGCAGCTTGAGCATTAGCCGCACAGATACGCAGTATTTT.

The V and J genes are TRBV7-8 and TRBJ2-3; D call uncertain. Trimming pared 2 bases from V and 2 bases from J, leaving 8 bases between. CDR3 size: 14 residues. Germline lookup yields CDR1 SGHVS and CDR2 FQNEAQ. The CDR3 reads CASSLILLTDTQYF. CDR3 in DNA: TGTGCCAGCAGCTTAATTCTCCTCACAGATACGCAGTATTTT.